These T cell receptor beta chains were read from a single sample in a study of shared clonotypes between healthy human individuals. Assay: immunoSEQ multiplex PCR; the TCRdb copy retains only in-frame clones and omits some. This sample carries some 2.1 million clones, around 93% of them seen once, and the ten largest clones take more than 1.5%. The sequencing sample was made of naive CD8+ T cells from PBMCs. Source of these receptors: a man between 18 and 35 years old in good health. Some clones in this sample may be carry-over from other donors' samples. The CDR3 runs from the conserved cysteine through the conserved F or W. The order of the fields is CDR3 length, D gene, J gene, V gene, clone size, CDR3 protein, CDR3 DNA. D genes are given only for firm matches. Where a row states a size, it is once, few, many or the class of an expanded clone; other rows omit it.

15 | TRBD1 | TRBJ1-2 | TRBV27 | - | CASSPDRGPSYGYTF | TGTGCCAGCAGTCCAGACAGGGGACCATCCTATGGCTACACCTTC
10 | - | TRBJ2-2 | TRBV19 | few | CASHSGELFF | TGTGCCAGTCATTCCGGGGAGCTGTTTTTT
11 | - | TRBJ2-7 | TRBV7-8 | - | CASSFGLGQYF | TGTGCCAGCAGCTTCGGGTTGGGGCAGTACTTC
13 | - | TRBJ2-7 | TRBV27 | - | CASTGPGYSEQYF | TGTGCCAGCACCGGGCCTGGATATTCCGAGCAGTACTTC
18 | - | TRBJ2-6 | TRBV7-7 | - | CASSTNGVPQSRANVLTF | TGTGCCAGCAGCACAAATGGAGTGCCACAAAGTCGGGCCAACGTCCTGACTTTC
15 | - | TRBJ2-5 | TRBV11-2 | - | CASSLDLTASETQYF | TGTGCCAGCAGCTTAGATCTAACTGCGTCGGAGACCCAGTACTTC
14 | - | TRBJ2-7 | TRBV28 | - | CASSLWGRGYEQYF | TGTGCCAGCAGTTTATGGGGCCGGGGCTACGAGCAGTACTTC
11 | - | TRBJ2-7 | TRBV19 | - | CASSTPYEQYF | TGTGCCAGTAGTACGCCCTACGAGCAGTACTTC
15 | TRBD2 | TRBJ2-1 | TRBV4-1 | - | CASSTHPTSRNEQFF | TGCGCCAGCAGCACCCACCCGACTAGCAGAAATGAGCAGTTCTTC
12 | - | TRBJ2-1 | TRBV4-1 | - | CASSQDHQAPFF | TGCGCCAGCAGCCAAGATCATCAGGCCCCGTTCTTC
17 | TRBD1 | TRBJ1-2 | TRBV18 | - | CASSLNFRDRDSGGYTF | TGTGCCAGCTCACTCAACTTCCGGGACAGGGATTCGGGCGGCTACACCTTC
14 | - | TRBJ1-1 | TRBV7-8 | - | CASSLVPGSAEAFF | TGTGCCAGCAGCTTAGTCCCGGGAAGCGCTGAAGCTTTCTTT
14 | TRBD1 | TRBJ2-5 | TRBV15 | - | CATSRRTGGETQYF | TGTGCCACCAGCAGGAGGACAGGGGGCGAGACCCAGTACTTC
17 | TRBD1 | TRBJ1-5 | TRBV18 | - | CASSPQGQAYRNQPQHF | TGTGCCAGCTCACCACAGGGACAGGCGTACCGTAATCAGCCCCAGCATTTT
15 | - | TRBJ1-5 | TRBV6-5 | - | CASRLQQASNQPQHF | TGTGCCAGCAGACTTCAACAGGCCAGCAATCAGCCCCAGCATTTT
15 | TRBD2 | TRBJ2-1 | TRBV10-3 | - | CAISDVAGGNNEQFF | TGTGCCATCAGTGATGTAGCGGGAGGCAACAATGAGCAGTTCTTC
19 | TRBD1 | TRBJ1-5 | TRBV28 | - | CASSYISGQGGFGNQPQHF | TGTGCCAGCAGTTATATCTCGGGACAGGGGGGATTCGGCAATCAGCCCCAGCATTTT
16 | - | TRBJ2-6 | TRBV14 | - | CASSQREGLGANVLTF | TGTGCCAGCAGCCAACGTGAGGGGCTTGGGGCCAACGTCCTGACTTTC
12 | TRBD1 | TRBJ2-2 | TRBV9 | - | CASQGVTGELFF | TGTGCCAGCCAGGGGGTTACCGGGGAGCTGTTTTTT
16 | - | TRBJ1-2 | TRBV27 | - | CASSLIRSSSNYGYTF | TGCGCCAGCAGTTTGATCAGGTCCTCTTCTAACTATGGCTACACCTTC
16 | TRBD2 | TRBJ2-1 | TRBV2 | - | CASSGSGTTVYNEQFF | TGTGCCAGCAGTGGCTCCGGGACTACCGTCTACAATGAGCAGTTCTTC
14 | - | TRBJ1-2 | TRBV4-3 | - | CASSQDSKGYGYTF | TGCGCCAGCAGCCAAGATTCAAAGGGGTATGGCTACACCTTC
17 | - | TRBJ2-6 | TRBV7-9 | - | CATPNRKSATGANVLTF | TGTGCCACTCCAAACCGAAAGTCTGCCACTGGGGCCAACGTCCTGACTTTC
18 | TRBD2 | TRBJ2-2 | TRBV7-7 | - | CASSPIELAAEGSGELFF | TGTGCCAGCAGCCCTATCGAACTAGCGGCGGAAGGCTCCGGGGAGCTGTTTTTT
13 | - | TRBJ1-5 | TRBV6-1 | - | CASSGDQGQPQHF | TGTGCCAGCAGTGGAGACCAGGGTCAGCCCCAGCATTTT
14 | - | TRBJ1-5 | TRBV16 | few | CASSQDRSNQPQHF | TGTGCCAGCAGCCAAGACAGGTCAAATCAGCCCCAGCATTTT
13 | - | TRBJ1-1 | TRBV6-1 | - | CASSGREGPEAFF | TGTGCCAGCAGTGGCAGGGAGGGCCCTGAAGCTTTCTTT
11 | - | TRBJ2-7 | TRBV20-1 | once | CSARRGDISYF | TGCAGTGCTAGGAGAGGCGACATCTCGTACTTC
12 | - | TRBJ2-7 | TRBV27 | - | CASSGTSYEQYF | TGTGCCAGCAGCGGGACCTCCTACGAGCAGTACTTC
16 | TRBD2 | TRBJ2-3 | TRBV29-1 | - | CSVWTQLAALADTQYF | TGCAGCGTCTGGACCCAGCTAGCGGCCCTGGCAGATACGCAGTATTTT
15 | TRBD1 | TRBJ2-1 | TRBV2 | - | CASSGWDRLNNEQFF | TGTGCCAGCAGTGGTTGGGACAGGCTCAACAATGAGCAGTTCTTC
15 | TRBD1 | TRBJ2-1 | TRBV6-5 | - | CASSLQGQGAFEQFF | TGTGCCAGCAGTTTGCAGGGACAGGGGGCATTTGAGCAGTTCTTC
12 | - | TRBJ2-7 | TRBV7-9 | once | CASSRTFYEQYF | TGTGCCAGCAGCCGAACCTTCTACGAGCAGTACTTC
14 | TRBD2 | TRBJ2-1 | TRBV7-8 | - | CASSLVGLAYEQFF | TGTGCCAGCAGCTTAGTGGGACTAGCGTATGAGCAGTTCTTC